The clone carrying this T cell receptor beta chain was counted a few times. Per the germline V gene, CDR1 is ENHRY and CDR2 is SYGVKD. The J segment lost 4 bases and the V segment lost 6 bases, leaving 18 bases of the junction unmatched. The CDR3 extends over 18 amino acids. Under the authors' procedure: Amplification of reference gene primers was used by the study to estimate nucleated cell counts. Profiling relied on immunoSEQ multiplex PCR, and the TCRdb table lists in-frame clones only, not all of them. V and J calls plus clone size are reproduced from that table; the DNA served to infer D and trimming. The top ten clones hold 20% to 25% of a sample with around 69,000 clones, roughly 76% of them seen once. This specimen comes from a study of blood T cell repertoires in COVID-19. Across the whole study: Whether acute or convalescent, the COVID-19 samples came from the United States, Italy and Spain. PBMCs, B-cell-depleted T cells, or T cells were the source of the cDNA or gDNA that made up the material.

The sequence was collected from a woman in her 70s with acute or convalescent COVID-19. Sequencing used peripheral blood. The V gene is TRBV10-3, the J gene TRBJ1-3; 7 bases align to TRBD1. Written as DNA, the CDR3 is TGTGCCATCAGCGGACAGGCCCCCGAGTGGGGAGTAGGAAACACCATATATTTT. Translating it yields CAISGQAPEWGVGNTIYF.